The sequence of this T cell receptor (beta chain) was determined in a study of blood T cells in healthy people across ages. General study results and limits: Long-lived donors carried more naive CD4+ cells and greater diversity than aged donors.

V shed 7 bases and J shed 1 base, with 14 bases lying between them. The CDR3 is made up of 14 amino acids. Germline CDR1 is MNHNY and CDR2 is SVGAGI (reference sequence). This clonotype was counted ten times or more. Antigen specificity is unknown. The authors ran a second PCR of about 6 to 12 cycles using a sample-barcoded 5' primer and a J-beta primer mix. Via MiXCR, TCRdb re-called the 5' RACE reads, giving one row per CDR3 protein. This table has some 890,000 distinct CDR3 sequences, 25% to 35% appearing once. These data were also reused for a study on T cells of mothers and their children.

Source material: blood. V is TRBV6-6 and J is TRBJ2-7, with D possibly being TRBD1 (6 bases). The clonotype originates from a middle-aged woman in good health. This CDR3 reads CASIKQQGSYEQYF. The CDR3 nucleotides are TGTGCCAGCATCAAACAACAGGGATCCTACGAGCAGTACTTC.